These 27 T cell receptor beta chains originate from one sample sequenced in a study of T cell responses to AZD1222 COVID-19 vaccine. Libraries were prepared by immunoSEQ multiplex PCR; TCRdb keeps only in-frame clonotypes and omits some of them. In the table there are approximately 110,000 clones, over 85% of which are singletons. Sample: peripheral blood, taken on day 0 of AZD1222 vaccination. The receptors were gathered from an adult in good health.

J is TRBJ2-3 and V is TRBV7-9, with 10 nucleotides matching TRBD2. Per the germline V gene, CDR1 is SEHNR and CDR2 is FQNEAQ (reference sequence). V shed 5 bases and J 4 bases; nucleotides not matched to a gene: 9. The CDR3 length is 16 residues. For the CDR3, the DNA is TGTGCCAGCAGCCCGAGCCGTCTAGCGGGGGCAGATACGCAGTATTTT. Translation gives CASSPSRLAGADTQYF.

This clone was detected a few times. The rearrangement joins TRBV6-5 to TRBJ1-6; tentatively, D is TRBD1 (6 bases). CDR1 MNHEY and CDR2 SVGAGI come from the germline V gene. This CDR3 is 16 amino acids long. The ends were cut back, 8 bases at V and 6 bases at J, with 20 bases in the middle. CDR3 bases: TGTGCCAGCGGTTTCGGGGGGGCGCTAAGTAATTCACCCCTCCACTTT. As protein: CASGFGGALSNSPLHF.

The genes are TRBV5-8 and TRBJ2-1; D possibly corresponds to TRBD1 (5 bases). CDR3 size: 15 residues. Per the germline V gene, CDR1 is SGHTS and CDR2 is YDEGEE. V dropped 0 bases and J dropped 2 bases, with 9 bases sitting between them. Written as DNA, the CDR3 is TGTGCCAGCAGCTTGGGGGGCAGACCCTACAATGAGCAGTTCTTC. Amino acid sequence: CASSLGGRPYNEQFF.

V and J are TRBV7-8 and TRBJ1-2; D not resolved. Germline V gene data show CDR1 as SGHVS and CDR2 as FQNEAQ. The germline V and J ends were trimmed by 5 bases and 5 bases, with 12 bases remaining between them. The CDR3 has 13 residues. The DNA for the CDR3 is TGTGCCAGCAGCCCCTTCGAAGAGTATGGCTACACCTTC. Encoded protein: CASSPFEEYGYTF.

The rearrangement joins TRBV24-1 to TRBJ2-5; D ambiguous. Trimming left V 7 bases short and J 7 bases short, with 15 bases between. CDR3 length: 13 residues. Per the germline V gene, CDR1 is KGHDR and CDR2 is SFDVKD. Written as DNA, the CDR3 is TGTGCCACCAGCCTAAGCGTCTCGCGGACCCAGTACTTC. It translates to CATSLSVSRTQYF.

The DNA of the CDR3 is TGCGCCAGCAGCCGCGGGGGGAGCTCCTACGAGCAGTACTTC. This encodes CASSRGGSSYEQYF. This rearrangement joins TRBV5-1 to TRBJ2-7; 8 nucleotides align to TRBD2. J lost 0 bases, V lost 4 bases, and 3 bases had no gene match. The CDR3 sequence is 14 residues long. Per germline, CDR1 SGHRS and CDR2 YFSETQ. Full variable domain (outside the CDR3, taken from reference TRBV5-1 and TRBJ2-7): KAGVTQTPRYLIKTRGQQVTLSCSPISGHRSVSWYQQTPGQGLQFLFEYFSETQRNKGNFPGRFSGRQFSNSRSEMNVSTLELGDSALYLCASSRGGSSYEQYFGPGTRLTVT.

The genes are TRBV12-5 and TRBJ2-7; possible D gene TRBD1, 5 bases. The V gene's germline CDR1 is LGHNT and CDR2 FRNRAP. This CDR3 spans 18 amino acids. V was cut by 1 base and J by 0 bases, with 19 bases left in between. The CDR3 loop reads CASGLALTTDLSSYEQYF. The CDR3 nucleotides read TGTGCTAGTGGTTTGGCCTTAACGACAGATTTGAGCTCCTACGAGCAGTACTTC. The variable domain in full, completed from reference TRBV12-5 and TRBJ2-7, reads DARVTQTPRHKVTEMGQEVTMRCQPILGHNTVFWYRQTMMQGLELLAYFRNRAPLDDSGMPKDRFSAEMPDATLATLKIQPSEPRDSAVYFCASGLALTTDLSSYEQYFGPGTRLTVT.

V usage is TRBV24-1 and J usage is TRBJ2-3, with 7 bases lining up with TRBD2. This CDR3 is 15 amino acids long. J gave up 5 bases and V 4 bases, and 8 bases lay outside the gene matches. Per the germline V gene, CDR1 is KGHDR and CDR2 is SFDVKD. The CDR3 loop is CATSDPMGGEDTQYF. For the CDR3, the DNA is TGTGCCACCAGTGACCCTATGGGGGGGGAAGATACGCAGTATTTT.

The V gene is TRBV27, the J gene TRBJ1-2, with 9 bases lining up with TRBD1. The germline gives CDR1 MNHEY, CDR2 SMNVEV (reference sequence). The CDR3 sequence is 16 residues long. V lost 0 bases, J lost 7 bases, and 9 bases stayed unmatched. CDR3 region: CASSLSRRGQGFGYTF. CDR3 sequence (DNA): TGTGCCAGCAGTTTATCTAGACGCGGACAGGGGTTTGGCTACACCTTC.

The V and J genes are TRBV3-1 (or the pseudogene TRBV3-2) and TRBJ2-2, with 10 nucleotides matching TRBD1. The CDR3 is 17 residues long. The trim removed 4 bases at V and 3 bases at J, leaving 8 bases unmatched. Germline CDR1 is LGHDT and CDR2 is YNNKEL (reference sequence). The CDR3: CASSPSPGQGHTGELFF. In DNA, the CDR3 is TGTGCCAGCAGCCCGTCACCGGGACAGGGGCACACCGGGGAGCTGTTTTTT.

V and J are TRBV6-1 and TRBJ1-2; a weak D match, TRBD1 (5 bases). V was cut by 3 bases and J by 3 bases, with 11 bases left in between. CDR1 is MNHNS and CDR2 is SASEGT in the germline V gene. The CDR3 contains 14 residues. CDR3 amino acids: CASSEGGGDYGYTF. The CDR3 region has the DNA TGTGCCAGCAGTGAGGGAGGAGGGGACTATGGCTACACCTTC.

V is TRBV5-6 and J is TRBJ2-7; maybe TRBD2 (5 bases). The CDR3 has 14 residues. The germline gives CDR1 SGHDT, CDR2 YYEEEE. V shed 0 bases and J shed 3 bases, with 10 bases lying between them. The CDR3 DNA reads TGTGCCAGCAGCTTGGCCGCGACTAACTACGAGCAGTACTTC. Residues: CASSLAATNYEQYF.

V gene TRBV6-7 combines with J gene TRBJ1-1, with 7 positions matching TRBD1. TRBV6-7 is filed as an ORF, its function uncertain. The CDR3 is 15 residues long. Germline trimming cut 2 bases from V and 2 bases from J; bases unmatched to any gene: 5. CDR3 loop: CASSYPRDRNTEAFF. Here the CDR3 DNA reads TGTGCCAGCAGTTACCCTCGGGACAGAAACACTGAAGCTTTCTTT.

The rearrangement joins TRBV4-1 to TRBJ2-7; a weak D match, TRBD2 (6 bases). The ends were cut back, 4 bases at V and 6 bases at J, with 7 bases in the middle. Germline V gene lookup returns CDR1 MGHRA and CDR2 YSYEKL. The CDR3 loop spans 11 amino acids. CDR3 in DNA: TGCGCCAGCAGCCGTAGCGGCGAGCAGTACTTC. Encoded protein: CASSRSGEQYF.

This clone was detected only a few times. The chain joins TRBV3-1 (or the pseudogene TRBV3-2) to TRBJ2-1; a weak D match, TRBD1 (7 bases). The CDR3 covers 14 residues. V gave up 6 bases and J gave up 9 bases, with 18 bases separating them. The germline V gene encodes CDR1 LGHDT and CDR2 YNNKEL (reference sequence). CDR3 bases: TGTGCCAGCAGTCTATCGCAGGGGGAGGTTGAGCAGTTCTTC. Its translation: CASSLSQGEVEQFF.

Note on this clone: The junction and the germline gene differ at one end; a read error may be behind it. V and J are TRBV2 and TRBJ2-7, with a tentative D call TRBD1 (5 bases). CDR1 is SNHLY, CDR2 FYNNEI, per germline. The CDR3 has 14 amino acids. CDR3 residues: CASREDSTRAYQYF. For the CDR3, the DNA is TGTGCCAGCAGAGAAGACAGTACCAGGGCGTATCAGTACTTC.

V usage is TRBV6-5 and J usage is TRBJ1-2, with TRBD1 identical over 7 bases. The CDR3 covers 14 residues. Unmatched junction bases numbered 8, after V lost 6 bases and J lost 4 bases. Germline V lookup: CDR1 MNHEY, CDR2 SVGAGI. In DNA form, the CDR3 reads TGTGCCAGCAGCTCGACAGGGATGGGCTATGGCTACACCTTC. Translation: CASSSTGMGYGYTF.

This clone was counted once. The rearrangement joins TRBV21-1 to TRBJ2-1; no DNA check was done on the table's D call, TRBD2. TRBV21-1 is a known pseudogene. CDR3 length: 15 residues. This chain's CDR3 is CASSKADSLMDEQFF. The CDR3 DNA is TGTGCCAGCAGCAAAGCGGACTCCCTTATGGATGAGCAGTTCTTC.

In DNA, the CDR3 is TGCAGTGCTAGTGGTAGGCCTAACACCGGGGAGCTGTTTTTT. This translates into CSASGRPNTGELFF. The gene calls are TRBV20-1 and TRBJ2-2; D remains unclear. V was cut by 3 bases and J by 2 bases, with 10 bases left in between. The CDR3 sequence is 14 residues long. In germline, CDR1 is DFQATT, CDR2 SNEGSKA (reference sequence).

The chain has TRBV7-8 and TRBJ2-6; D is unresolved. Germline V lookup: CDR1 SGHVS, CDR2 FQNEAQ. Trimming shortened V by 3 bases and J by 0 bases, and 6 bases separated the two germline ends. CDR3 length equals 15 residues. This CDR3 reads CASSFEFSGANVLTF. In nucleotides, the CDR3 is TGTGCCAGCAGCTTTGAGTTCTCTGGGGCCAACGTCCTGACTTTC.

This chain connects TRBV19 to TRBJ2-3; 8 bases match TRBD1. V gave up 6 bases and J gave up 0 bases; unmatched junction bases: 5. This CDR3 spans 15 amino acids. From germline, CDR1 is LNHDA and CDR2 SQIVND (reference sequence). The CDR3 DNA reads TGTGCCAGTAGCCGGGACAGGACTAGCACAGATACGCAGTATTTT. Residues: CASSRDRTSTDTQYF.

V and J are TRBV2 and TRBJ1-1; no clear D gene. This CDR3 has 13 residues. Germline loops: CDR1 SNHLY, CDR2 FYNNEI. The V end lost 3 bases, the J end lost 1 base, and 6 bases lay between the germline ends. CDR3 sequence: CASSDQENTEAFF. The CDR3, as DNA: TGTGCCAGCAGTGATCAGGAGAACACTGAAGCTTTCTTT.

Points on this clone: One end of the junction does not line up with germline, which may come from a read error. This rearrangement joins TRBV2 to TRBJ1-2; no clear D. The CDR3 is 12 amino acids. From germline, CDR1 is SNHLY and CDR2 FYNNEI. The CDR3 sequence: CASREANYGYTF. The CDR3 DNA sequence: TGTGCCAGCAGGGAAGCTAACTATGGCTACACCTTC. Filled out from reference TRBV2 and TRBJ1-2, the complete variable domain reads EPEVTQTPSHQVTQMGQEVILRCVPISNHLYFYWYRQILGQKVEFLVSFYNNEISEKSEIFDDQFSVERPDGSNFTLKIRSTKLEDSAMYFCASREANYGYTFGSGTRLTVV.

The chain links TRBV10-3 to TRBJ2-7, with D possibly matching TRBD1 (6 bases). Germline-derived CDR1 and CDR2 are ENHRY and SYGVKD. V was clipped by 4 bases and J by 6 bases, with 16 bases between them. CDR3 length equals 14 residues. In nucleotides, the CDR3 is TGTGCCATCAGTGGAGACAGGTCGTCTCCCGAGCAGTACTTC. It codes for CAISGDRSSPEQYF.

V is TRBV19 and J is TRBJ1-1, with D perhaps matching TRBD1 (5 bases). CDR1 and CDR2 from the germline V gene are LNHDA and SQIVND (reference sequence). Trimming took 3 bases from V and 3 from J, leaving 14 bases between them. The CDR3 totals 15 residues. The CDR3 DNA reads TGTGCCAGTAGTATGGCAGGCTTAGGGGACACTGAAGCTTTCTTT. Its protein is CASSMAGLGDTEAFF.

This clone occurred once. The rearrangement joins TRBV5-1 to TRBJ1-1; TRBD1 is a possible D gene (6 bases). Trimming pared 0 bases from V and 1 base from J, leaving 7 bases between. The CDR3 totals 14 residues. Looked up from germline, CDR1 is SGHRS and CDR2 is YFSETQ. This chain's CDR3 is CASSLAGQNTEAFF. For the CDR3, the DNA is TGCGCCAGCAGCTTGGCGGGACAGAACACTGAAGCTTTCTTT. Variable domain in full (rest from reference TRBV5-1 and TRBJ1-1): KAGVTQTPRYLIKTRGQQVTLSCSPISGHRSVSWYQQTPGQGLQFLFEYFSETQRNKGNFPGRFSGRQFSNSRSEMNVSTLELGDSALYLCASSLAGQNTEAFFGQGTRLTVV.

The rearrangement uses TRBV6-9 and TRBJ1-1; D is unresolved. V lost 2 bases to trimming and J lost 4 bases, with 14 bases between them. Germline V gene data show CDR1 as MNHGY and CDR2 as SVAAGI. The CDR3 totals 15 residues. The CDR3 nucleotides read TGTGCCAGCAGTTATAACGGTGAGTTGGGCACTGAAGCTTTCTTT. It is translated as CASSYNGELGTEAFF.